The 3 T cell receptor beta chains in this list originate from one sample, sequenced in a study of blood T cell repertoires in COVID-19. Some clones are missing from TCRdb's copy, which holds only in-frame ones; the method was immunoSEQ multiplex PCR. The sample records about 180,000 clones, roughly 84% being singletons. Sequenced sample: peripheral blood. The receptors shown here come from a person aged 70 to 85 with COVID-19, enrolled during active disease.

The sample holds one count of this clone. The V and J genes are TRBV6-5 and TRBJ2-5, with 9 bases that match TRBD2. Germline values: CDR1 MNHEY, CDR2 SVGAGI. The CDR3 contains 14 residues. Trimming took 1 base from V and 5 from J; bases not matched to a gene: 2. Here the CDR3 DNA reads TGTGCCAGCAGTTACTTAGCGGGAGCGGAGACCCAGTACTTC. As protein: CASSYLAGAETQYF.

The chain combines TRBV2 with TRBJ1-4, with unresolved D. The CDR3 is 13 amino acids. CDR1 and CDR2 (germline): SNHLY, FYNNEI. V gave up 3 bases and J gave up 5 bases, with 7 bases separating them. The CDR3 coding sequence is TGTGCCAGCAGTGACAGAATAAATGAAAAACTGTTTTTT. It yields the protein CASSDRINEKLFF.

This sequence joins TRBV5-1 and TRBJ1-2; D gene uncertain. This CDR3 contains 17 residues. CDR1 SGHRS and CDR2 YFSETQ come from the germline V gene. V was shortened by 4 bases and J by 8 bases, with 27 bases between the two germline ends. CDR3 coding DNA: TGCGCCAGCAGCCAAGACATGGCGACACCACCTACTGGAGGCTACACCTTC. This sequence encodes CASSQDMATPPTGGYTF.